This T cell receptor beta chain was recorded in a study of Ad26.COV2.S vaccination and SARS-CoV-2 variants. Sequencing used immunoSEQ multiplex PCR; TCRdb keeps in-frame clones, though not all of them. The data contain about 350,000 clones, around 89% of them singletons. Of note for this clone: This specimen includes other DNA sequences encoding the same CDR3.

Documented treatment: over 15 received Ad26.COV2.S at low or high dose, single or two shots; 5 received placebo; per-sample allocation not given. Samples were taken on day 63 after the first vaccine or placebo injection. This CDR3 is 12 amino acids long. Trimming removed 1 base at V and 4 bases at J, with 4 bases between. Germline V CDR1 and CDR2: SGHAT, FQNNGV. The chain has TRBV11-2 and TRBJ2-5; the D is unclear. The sequences come from peripheral blood, collected in a trial of Ad26.COV2.S vaccine versus placebo. The sequence derives from a person aged 18-65 years who received the Ad26.COV2.S COVID-19 vaccine or a placebo. This CDR3 reads CASSLVGETQYF. CDR3 DNA: TGTGCCAGCAGCTTAGTCGGAGAGACCCAGTACTTC.